The sequence of this T cell receptor (beta chain) was determined in a study of blood T cells in healthy people across ages. PCR was performed a second time for about 7 to 11 cycles using a sample-barcoded 5' primer and a J-beta primer mix. Every cDNA molecule carried a tag from a template-switch adaptor bearing 12 random nucleotides. A single record per CDR3 protein comes from TCRdb applying MiXCR to the 5' RACE reads. The sample holds around 1,800,000 distinct CDR3 sequences; roughly two fifths are singletons and the top ten take 23%. The germline CDR1 and CDR2 sequences are SGHTA and FQGNSA. The CDR3 is 15 amino acids. Trimming stripped 1 base from V and 1 base from J, with 10 bases between.

This receptor was identified in a human donor in good health. The sample comprised blood. The chain recombines TRBV7-2 with TRBJ1-2; D may be TRBD1 (6 bases). CDR3 sequence reads: CASSLGGGRNYGYTF. The CDR3 nucleotides read TGTGCCAGCAGCTTAGGGGGGGGGCGTAACTATGGCTACACCTTC.